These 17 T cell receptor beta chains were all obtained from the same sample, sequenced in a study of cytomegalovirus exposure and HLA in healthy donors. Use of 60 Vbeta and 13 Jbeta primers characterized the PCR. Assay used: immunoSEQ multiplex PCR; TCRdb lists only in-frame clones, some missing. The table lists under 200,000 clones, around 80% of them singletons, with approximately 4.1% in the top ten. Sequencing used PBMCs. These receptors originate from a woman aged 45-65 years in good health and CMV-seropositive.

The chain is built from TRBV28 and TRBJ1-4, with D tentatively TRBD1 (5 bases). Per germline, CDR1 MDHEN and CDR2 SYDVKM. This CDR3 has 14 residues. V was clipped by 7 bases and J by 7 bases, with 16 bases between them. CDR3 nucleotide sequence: TGTGCCAGCACCCCGGGAGGGACCAGTGAAAAACTGTTTTTT. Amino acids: CASTPGGTSEKLFF.

CDR3 DNA sequence: TGTGCCAGCAGCTTAGAGGGCGGGAGCCAAGATACGCAGTATTTT. Translated: CASSLEGGSQDTQYF. The J gene is TRBJ2-3, the V gene TRBV7-2; 7 nucleotides line up with TRBD2. This CDR3 contains 15 residues. V trimming: 1 base; J trimming: 5 bases; junction bases outside the gene matches: 6. Germline V gene lookup returns CDR1 SGHTA and CDR2 FQGNSA.

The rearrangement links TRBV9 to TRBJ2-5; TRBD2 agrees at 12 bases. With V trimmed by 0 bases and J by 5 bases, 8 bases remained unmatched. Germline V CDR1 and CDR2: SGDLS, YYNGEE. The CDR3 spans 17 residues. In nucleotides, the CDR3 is TGTGCCAGCAGCGTAGGAGCTAGCGGGGGGGTAGGTGAGACCCAGTACTTC. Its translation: CASSVGASGGVGETQYF.

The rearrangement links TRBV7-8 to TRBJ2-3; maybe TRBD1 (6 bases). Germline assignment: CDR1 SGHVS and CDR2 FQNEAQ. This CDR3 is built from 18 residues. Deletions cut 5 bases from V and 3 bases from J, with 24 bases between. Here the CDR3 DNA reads TGTGCCAGCAGCCTAACCTACCTAGACAGGTTGGGGACAGATACGCAGTATTTT. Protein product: CASSLTYLDRLGTDTQYF.

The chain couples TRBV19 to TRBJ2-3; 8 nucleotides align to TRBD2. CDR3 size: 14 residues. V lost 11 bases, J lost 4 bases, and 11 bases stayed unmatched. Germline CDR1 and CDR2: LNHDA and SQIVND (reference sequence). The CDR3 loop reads CASFSGSPPDTQYF. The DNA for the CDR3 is TGTGCCTCCTTCAGCGGGAGTCCCCCAGATACGCAGTATTTT.

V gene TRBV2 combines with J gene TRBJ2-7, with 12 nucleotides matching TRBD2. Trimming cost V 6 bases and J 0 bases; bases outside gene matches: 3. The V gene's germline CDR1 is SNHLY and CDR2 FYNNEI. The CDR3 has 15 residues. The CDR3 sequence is CASRETSGGSYEQYF. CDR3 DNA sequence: TGTGCCAGCAGGGAGACTAGCGGGGGCTCCTACGAGCAGTACTTC.

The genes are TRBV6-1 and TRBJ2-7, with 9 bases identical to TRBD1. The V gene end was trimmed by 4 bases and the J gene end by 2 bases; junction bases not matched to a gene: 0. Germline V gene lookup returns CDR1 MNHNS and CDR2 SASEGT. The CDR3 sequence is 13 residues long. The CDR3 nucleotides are TGTGCCAGCAGTGGGGACAGGGCCTACGAGCAGTACTTC. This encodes CASSGDRAYEQYF.

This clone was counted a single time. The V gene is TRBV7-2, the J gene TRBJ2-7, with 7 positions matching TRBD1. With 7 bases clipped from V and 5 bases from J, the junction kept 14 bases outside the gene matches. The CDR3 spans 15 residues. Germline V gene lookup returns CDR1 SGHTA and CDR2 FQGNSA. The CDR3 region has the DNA TGTGCCAGCAATCTCGTGTACGGGCAGGGGGACGAGCAGTACTTC. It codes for CASNLVYGQGDEQYF.

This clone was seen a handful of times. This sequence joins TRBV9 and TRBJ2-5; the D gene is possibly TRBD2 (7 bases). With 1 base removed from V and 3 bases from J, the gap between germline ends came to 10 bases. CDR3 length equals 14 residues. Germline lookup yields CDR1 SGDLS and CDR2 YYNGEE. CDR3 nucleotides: TGTGCCAGCAGCGTAAGGGGGGGGGAAGAGACCCAGTACTTC. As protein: CASSVRGGEETQYF.

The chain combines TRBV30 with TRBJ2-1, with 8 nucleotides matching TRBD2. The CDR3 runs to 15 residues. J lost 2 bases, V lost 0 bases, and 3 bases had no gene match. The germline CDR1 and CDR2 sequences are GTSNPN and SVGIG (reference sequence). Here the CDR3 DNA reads TGTGCCTGGAGTGTAGCGGGGGCCCCCTACAATGAGCAGTTCTTC. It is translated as CAWSVAGAPYNEQFF.

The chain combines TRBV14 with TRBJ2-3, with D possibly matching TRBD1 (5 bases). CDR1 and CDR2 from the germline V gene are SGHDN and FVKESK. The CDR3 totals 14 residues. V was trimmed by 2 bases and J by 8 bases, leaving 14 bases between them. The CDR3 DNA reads TGTGCCAGCAGCCAAAGACAGATTCCTAGTACGCAGTATTTT. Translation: CASSQRQIPSTQYF.

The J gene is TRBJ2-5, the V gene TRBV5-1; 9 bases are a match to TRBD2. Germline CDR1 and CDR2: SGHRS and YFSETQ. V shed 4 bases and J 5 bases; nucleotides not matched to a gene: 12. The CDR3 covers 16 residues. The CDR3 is CASSLNPLSGSETQYF. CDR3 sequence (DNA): TGCGCCAGCAGCCTAAACCCACTTAGCGGGAGCGAGACCCAGTACTTC.

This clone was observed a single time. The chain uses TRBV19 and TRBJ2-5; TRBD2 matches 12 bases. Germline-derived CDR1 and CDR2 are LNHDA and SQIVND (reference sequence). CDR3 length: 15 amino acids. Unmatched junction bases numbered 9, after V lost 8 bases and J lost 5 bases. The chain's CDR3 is CASSASGGEGETQYF. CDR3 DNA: TGTGCCAGTTCTGCTAGCGGGGGGGAGGGGGAGACCCAGTACTTC.

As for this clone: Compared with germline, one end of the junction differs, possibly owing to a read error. The CDR3 DNA is TGTTCCAGCCCCCCCAGGGGCCTCGGGGCTAGCACAGATACGCAGTATTTT. This encodes CSSPPRGLGASTDTQYF. J is TRBJ2-3 and V is TRBV7-9; D perhaps matches TRBD1 (6 bases). Germline V gives CDR1 SEHNR, CDR2 FQNEAQ (reference sequence). The CDR3 loop spans 17 amino acids.

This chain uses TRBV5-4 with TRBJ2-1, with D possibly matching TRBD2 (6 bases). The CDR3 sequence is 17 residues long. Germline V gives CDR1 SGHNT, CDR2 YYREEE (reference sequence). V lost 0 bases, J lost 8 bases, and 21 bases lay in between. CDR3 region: CASSLVSRGASVDEQFF. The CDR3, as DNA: TGTGCCAGCAGCTTGGTGAGTCGCGGGGCGAGTGTGGATGAGCAGTTCTTC.

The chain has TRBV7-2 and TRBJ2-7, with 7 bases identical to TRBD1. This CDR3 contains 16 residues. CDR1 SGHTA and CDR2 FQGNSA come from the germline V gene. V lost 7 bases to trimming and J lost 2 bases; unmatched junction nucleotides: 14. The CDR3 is CASNLVTGWGPYEQYF. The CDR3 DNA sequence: TGTGCCAGCAACCTAGTGACAGGGTGGGGACCCTACGAGCAGTACTTC.

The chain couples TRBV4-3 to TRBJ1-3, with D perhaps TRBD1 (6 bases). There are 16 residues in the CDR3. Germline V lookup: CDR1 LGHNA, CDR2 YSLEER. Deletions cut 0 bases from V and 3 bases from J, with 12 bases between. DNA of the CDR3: TGCGCCAGCAGCCAAGACGCAGGGGCGGGTGGAAACACCATATATTTT. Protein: CASSQDAGAGGNTIYF.